The clone carrying this TCR beta chain has a handful of counts. Its cognate antigen is unknown. The PCR ran on 60 Vbeta and 13 Jbeta primers. Libraries were prepared by immunoSEQ multiplex PCR; TCRdb keeps only in-frame clonotypes and omits some of them. Of some 150,000 clones listed, 65% to 80% are singletons. This sample was taken from a study of cytomegalovirus exposure and HLA in healthy donors. Points from the study as a whole: Rare TCR sequences predominated, though certain public TCRs were found in many donors. A link between a missense DCLRE1C variant and TCR beta V- and J-gene trimming emerged from a later analysis. The authors confirmed in vitro that three CMV-associated chains were specific for CMV antigens.

In germline, CDR1 is LNHDA, CDR2 SQIVND (reference sequence). The CDR3 is made up of 14 amino acids. V shed 1 base, J shed 4 bases, and the junction held 4 bases outside the gene matches. The sequence came from a man aged 35 to 55 in good health and CMV-seronegative. The V gene is TRBV19, the J gene TRBJ2-7, with 7 bases identical to TRBD1. Sequencing was carried out using PBMCs. The CDR3 nucleotides read TGTGCCAGTAGTATAGGGGGACAGAAATACGAGCAGTACTTC. Translating gives CASSIGGQKYEQYF.